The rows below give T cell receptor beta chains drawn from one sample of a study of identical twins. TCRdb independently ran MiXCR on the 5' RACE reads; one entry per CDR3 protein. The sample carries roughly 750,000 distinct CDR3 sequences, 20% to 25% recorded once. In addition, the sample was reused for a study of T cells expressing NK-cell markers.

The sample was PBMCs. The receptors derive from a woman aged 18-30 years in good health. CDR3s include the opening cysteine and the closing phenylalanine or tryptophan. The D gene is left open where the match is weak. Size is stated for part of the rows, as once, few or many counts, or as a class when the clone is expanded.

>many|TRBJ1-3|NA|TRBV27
CASSFSPRQSSGNTIYF
TGTGCCAGCAGTTTTTCGCCGCGTCAGAGCTCTGGAAACACCATATATTTT
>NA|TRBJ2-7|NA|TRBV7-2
CASSLSGVDRYEQYF
TGTGCCAGCAGCTTATCCGGGGTAGACCGATACGAGCAGTACTTC
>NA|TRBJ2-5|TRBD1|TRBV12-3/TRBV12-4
CASTPGDRVPRETQYF
TGTGCCAGCACCCCCGGGGACAGGGTTCCCCGAGAGACCCAGTACTTC
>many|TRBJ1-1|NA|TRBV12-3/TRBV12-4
CASSFRTEKTFF
TGTGCCAGCAGTTTCCGGACAGAGAAGACTTTCTTT
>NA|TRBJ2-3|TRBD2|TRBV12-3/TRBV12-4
CASSSASGSTDTQYF
TGTGCCAGCAGTTCAGCTAGCGGGAGCACAGATACGCAGTATTTT
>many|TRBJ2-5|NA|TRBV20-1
CSARDGGLAAGTQYF
TGCAGTGCTAGAGATGGGGGACTCGCGGCAGGGACCCAGTACTTC
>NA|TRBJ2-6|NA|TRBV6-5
CASSKRRTESSGANVLTF
TGTGCCAGCAGCAAACGCCGGACGGAGAGCTCTGGGGCCAACGTCCTGACTTTC
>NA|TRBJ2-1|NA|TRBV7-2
CASSFSGFNNEQFF
TGTGCCAGCAGTTTTTCGGGGTTCAACAATGAGCAGTTCTTC
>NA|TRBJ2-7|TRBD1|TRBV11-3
CASSQNGNRGYEQYF
TGTGCCAGCAGCCAAAATGGGAACAGGGGGTACGAGCAGTACTTC
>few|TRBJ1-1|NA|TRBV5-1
CASSLEVTFGNTEAFF
TGCGCCAGCAGCTTGGAGGTGACGTTTGGGAACACTGAAGCTTTCTTT
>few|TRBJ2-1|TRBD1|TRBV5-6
CASRRRDRGSGEQFF
TGTGCCAGCAGGCGGCGGGACAGGGGATCTGGGGAGCAGTTCTTC
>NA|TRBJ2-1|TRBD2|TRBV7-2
CASSLGLAGGLDEQFF
TGTGCCAGCAGCTTAGGTCTAGCGGGAGGCCTGGATGAGCAGTTCTTC
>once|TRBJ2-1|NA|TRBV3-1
CATSQDEHGGTEQFF
TGTGCCACCAGCCAAGACGAGCACGGGGGAACGGAGCAGTTCTTC
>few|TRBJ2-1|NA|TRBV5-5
CASSSLPFSDEQFF
TGTGCCAGCAGCTCGCTACCCTTTTCGGATGAGCAGTTCTTC
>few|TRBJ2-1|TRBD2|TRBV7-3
CASSAAGGVYNEQFF
TGTGCCAGCAGCGCCGCGGGGGGGGTATACAATGAGCAGTTCTTC
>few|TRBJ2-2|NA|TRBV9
CASSVALWGAGGELFF
TGTGCCAGCAGCGTCGCCCTGTGGGGGGCCGGCGGGGAGCTGTTTTTT
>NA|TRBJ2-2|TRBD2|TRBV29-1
CSVETSGNTGELFF
TGCAGCGTTGAGACTAGCGGGAACACCGGGGAGCTGTTTTTT
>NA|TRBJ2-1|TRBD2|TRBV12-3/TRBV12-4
CASRTLAARSNEQFF
TGTGCCAGCAGAACGCTAGCGGCTCGGTCTAATGAGCAGTTCTTC
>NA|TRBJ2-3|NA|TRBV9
CASSAPAYTDTQYF
TGTGCCAGCAGCGCCCCCGCCTACACAGATACGCAGTATTTT
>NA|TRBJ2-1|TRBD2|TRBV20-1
CSANPTSGRVGEQFF
TGCAGTGCGAATCCGACTAGCGGGAGGGTGGGTGAGCAGTTCTTC
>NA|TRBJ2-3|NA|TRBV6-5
CASSYSKSLRDQRDTQYF
TGTGCCAGCAGTTACTCGAAGAGTTTACGGGACCAGCGGGATACGCAGTATTTT
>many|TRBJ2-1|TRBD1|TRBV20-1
CSVSGIRQGAVRDEQFF
TGCAGTGTTTCTGGCATCCGACAGGGGGCTGTGCGGGATGAGCAGTTCTTC
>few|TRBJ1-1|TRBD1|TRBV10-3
CAITQGGTEAFF
TGTGCCATCACTCAGGGGGGCACTGAAGCTTTCTTT
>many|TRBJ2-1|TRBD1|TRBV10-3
CAIRPGQGVSEQFF
TGTGCCATCAGGCCGGGACAGGGTGTCAGTGAGCAGTTCTTC
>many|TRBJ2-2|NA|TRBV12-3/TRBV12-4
CASSLKGGPGELFF
TGTGCCAGCAGTTTAAAGGGGGGCCCCGGGGAGCTGTTTTTT
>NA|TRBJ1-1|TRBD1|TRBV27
CASTLGTGGPRNTEAFF
TGTGCCAGCACCCTAGGGACAGGGGGTCCCCGGAACACTGAAGCTTTCTTT
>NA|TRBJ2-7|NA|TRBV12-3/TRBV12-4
CASSFAGAWSYEQYF
TGTGCCAGCAGTTTCGCGGGGGCCTGGTCCTACGAGCAGTACTTC